Described below is a single TCR beta chain sequence and its context. The antigen it recognizes is unknown. The sample originates from a study of CXCR3-negative and CXCR3-positive naive CD8 T cells (dated by TCRdb to the late 2010s). Background for the entire study: In total, roughly 140 million TRB reads were obtained, which works out to roughly 1.5 +/- 0.3 million reads per library. The diversity and physicochemical repertoire analyses included ten to eleven donors pooled from two independent experiments. TRBV-TRBJ cluster analysis included naive subsets from a handful of donors and memory cells from 3 donors.

Each CD8+ T cell subset was flow-sorted in triplicate, with some 300,000 cells per subset placed directly into RLT lysis buffer. To keep memory contaminants out, a stringent definition of naive CD8+ T cells was applied: CD45RO-CCR7+CD27+CD95-. Peripheral blood mononuclear cells were isolated from buffy coats by standard density gradient centrifugation. Naive CXCR3-negative and CXCR3-positive CD8+ T cells were flow-sorted using a FACSAria III. An RNeasy Mini Kit was used to extract total RNA from the sorted cells. TCRdb names NextSeq 550 as the instrument used. The Human TCR Profiling Kit (MiLaboratory) was used to prepare UMI-labeled 5' RACE TRB cDNA libraries. The full amount of extracted RNA was used for cDNA synthesis, and the full amount of resulting cDNA was used for PCR amplification. The libraries were made side by side, with each library going through the same number of PCR cycles. In the source study's methods: With a requirement of at least two reads per UMI, MIGEC and MiXCR extracted about 56,000 +/- 9,600 unique UMI-labeled TRB cDNA molecules per library. Each library averaged approximately 40,000 +/- 10,000 functional in-frame TRB CDR3 nucleotide clonotypes without stop codons. After downsampling to 5000 UMI-labeled TRB molecules per sample, diversity metrics, including normalized Shannon-Wiener and Chao1, were computed in VDJtools. Clonotype-size-weighted physicochemical properties of the central five CDR3 residues (interaction energy, strength, volume and Kidera factor 4) were computed in VDJtools. Once TCRdb had reprocessed the reads, it stored one entry per CDR3 protein sequence and supplied no DNA. The V and J calls come from TCRdb's annotation, not from the publication. This sample's table has entries for roughly 140,000 distinct CDR3 sequences. Roughly 0.28% of the sample comes from the top ten.

The CDR3 goes from the cysteine to the phenylalanine over 13 residues. No coding sequence is recorded. The CDR1 and CDR2 encoded by the germline V gene (reference sequence) are LGHDT and YNNKEL. Study-wide conclusions, independent of this receptor: TRBV-TRBJ usage was similar between naive CXCR3-negative and CXCR3-positive cells from the same donor, while memory cells showed distinct patterns. TRB CDR3s from CXCR3-positive naive cells showed higher hydrophobicity (lower Kidera factor 4), lower energy, and higher strength and volume indices than CXCR3-negative naive cells. Repertoire diversity was comparably high in both naive subsets but much lower in memory CD8+ T cells. Because surface CD5, which has been linked to self-reactivity in mice, was comparable between naive subsets, TCR interaction strength was also inferred from TRB CDR3 physicochemical properties. Freshly isolated PBMCs were used for most assays because CXCR3 expression went down partially after cryopreservation.

The chain is assembled from TRBV3-1 and TRBJ2-1; TCRdb selects TRBD1, and the lack of DNA leaves this call unchecked. The source of this sequence is a human donor in good health. Some clones in this sample may be carry-over from other donors' samples. The sample consisted of naive CXCR3+ CD8+ T cells from blood. Sample cell subset or site, as interpreted from the label and publication: CD45RO-CCR7+CD27+CD95- naive CD8+ T cells expressing CXCR3 (TNR3+). CDR3 reads: CASNNRVNNEQFF.